The rows below give T cell receptor beta chains drawn from one sample of a study of T cells in Graves' hyperthyroidism and ophthalmopathy. In TCRdb, the multiplex PCR reads were re-called with MiXCR into one record per CDR3 protein. The table has about 720,000 distinct CDR3 sequences, under 20% seen once. The sequencing sample was made of blood. These receptor sequences come from a woman between 45 and 60 years old with Graves' hyperthyroidism that later progressed to Graves' ophthalmopathy. CDR3s include the opening cysteine and the closing phenylalanine or tryptophan. D genes are given only for firm matches. Only some rows state a clone size, as once, few, many or a class for expanded clones.

J gene,V gene,D gene,clone size,CDR3 DNA,CDR3 protein
TRBJ1-2,TRBV18,NA,many,TGTGCCAGCTCACCACAGCCAGGAGATGGCTACACCTTC,CASSPQPGDGYTF
TRBJ2-1,TRBV10-3,TRBD1,many,TGTGCCATCAGGCGTGACAGGGCTAGCTACAATGAGCAGTTCTTC,CAIRRDRASYNEQFF
TRBJ1-2,TRBV12-3/TRBV12-4,NA,few,TGTGCCAGCAGATTACAGGGCTCTAACTATGGCTACACCTTC,CASRLQGSNYGYTF
TRBJ1-1,TRBV7-9,NA,few,TGTGCCAGCAGCCGTCCTTTAACCCGGGAATCGAACACTGAAGCTTTCTTT,CASSRPLTRESNTEAFF
TRBJ2-2,TRBV24-1,NA,NA,TGTGCCACCAGGGAGGCAGGGTATGGCGTTGGCGGGGAGCTGTTTTTT,CATREAGYGVGGELFF
TRBJ1-5,TRBV5-8,TRBD1,many,TGTGCCAGCTCATTAGCAGGGGGCGGACAGCCCCAGCATTTT,CASSLAGGGQPQHF
TRBJ2-6,TRBV30,TRBD1,few,TGTGCCTGGAGTGTACAGGGGGCGTCTGGGGCCAACGTCCTGACTTTC,CAWSVQGASGANVLTF
TRBJ2-3,TRBV13,NA,many,TGTGCCAGCAGCTTAGGGCGGGACAGCACAGATACGCAGTATTTT,CASSLGRDSTDTQYF
TRBJ1-4,TRBV20-1,NA,NA,TGCAGTGCTAGAGCTCCGGCGGCGGGGATCGATGAAAAACTGTTTTTT,CSARAPAAGIDEKLFF
TRBJ2-3,TRBV3-1,TRBD2,NA,TGTGCCAGCAGCCAAAGGGGGAGCGGGGGGGGTTTAGATACGCAGTATTTT,CASSQRGSGGGLDTQYF
TRBJ2-1,TRBV5-1,TRBD2,many,TGCGCCAGCAGCCCGAGCGGGGGGGCCGGATACAATGAGCAGTTCTTC,CASSPSGGAGYNEQFF
TRBJ2-3,TRBV25-1,NA,few,TGTGCCAGCAGCGGGACTCAGCGAATATTAGATACGCAGTATTTT,CASSGTQRILDTQYF
TRBJ1-1,TRBV5-1,TRBD1,many,TGCGCCAGCAGCTATGCGGGGGGACAGGGCACTGAAGCTTTCTTT,CASSYAGGQGTEAFF
TRBJ2-6,TRBV7-3,TRBD1,NA,TGTGCCAGCAGCGCCTCGGGACAGATCTCTGGGGCCAACGTCCTGACTTTC,CASSASGQISGANVLTF
TRBJ1-1,TRBV5-1,NA,few,TGCGCCAGCAGCACTACGGGCAGGGTCGACACTGAAGCTTTCTTT,CASSTTGRVDTEAFF
TRBJ2-2,TRBV10-3,NA,few,TGTGCCATCAGAGGGTCCGTGGCCAGGGAGCTGTTTTTT,CAIRGSVARELFF
TRBJ2-7,TRBV12-3/TRBV12-4,TRBD1,many,TGTGCCAGCAGCCAGGGACAGGCCCTCTCCTACGAGCAGTACTTC,CASSQGQALSYEQYF
TRBJ1-1,TRBV3-1,NA,many,TGTGCCAGCAGCCAAGAGGGGAGTTGGAACACTGAAGCTTTCTTT,CASSQEGSWNTEAFF
TRBJ2-3,TRBV12-3/TRBV12-4,NA,many,TGTGCCAGCAGTTTAGTAGCAGGCACAGATACGCAGTATTTT,CASSLVAGTDTQYF
TRBJ2-2,TRBV11-2,TRBD1,many,TGTGCCAGCAGCTTAGCTCGGACAGGAGCCGGGGAGCTGTTTTTT,CASSLARTGAGELFF
TRBJ2-7,TRBV20-1,NA,NA,TGCGGTGCGCACACCCGTGGGACTGTTGATTACGAGCAGTACTTC,CGAHTRGTVDYEQYF
TRBJ2-1,TRBV12-3/TRBV12-4,NA,NA,TGTGCCAGCGTCGTCCGGGAAGAGCAGTTCTTC,CASVVREEQFF
TRBJ1-5,TRBV3-1,TRBD1,many,TGTGCCAGCAGCCAACAGGGGGCGGTTCAGCCCCAGCATTTT,CASSQQGAVQPQHF
TRBJ2-2,TRBV5-1,NA,NA,TGCGCCAGCAGGGGGGGTGTCGTGGCCGGGGAGCTGTTTTTT,CASRGGVVAGELFF
TRBJ2-2,TRBV5-1,NA,NA,TGCGCCAGCAGCTTGGACCGCCCGACCGGGGAGCTGTTTTTT,CASSLDRPTGELFF
TRBJ2-1,TRBV2,NA,many,TGTGCCAGCAGCCAAAATCGGGGCTTTCGCGAGCAGTTCTTC,CASSQNRGFREQFF
TRBJ1-2,TRBV5-1,NA,NA,TGCGCCAGCAGCCCCCTGGGGGCGCCTGGCTACACCTTC,CASSPLGAPGYTF
TRBJ2-3,TRBV18,NA,once,TGTGCCAGCTCTAACCCCGGGTCAACAGATACGCAGTATTTT,CASSNPGSTDTQYF
TRBJ1-1,TRBV24-1,NA,NA,TGTGCCACCAGTGAAACCGGGAACACTGAAGCTTTCTTT,CATSETGNTEAFF
TRBJ1-1,TRBV7-9,TRBD1,few,TGTGCCAGCAGCCAGGCTGCGGCGGGACAGCTTGGGACTGAAGCTTTCTTT,CASSQAAAGQLGTEAFF
TRBJ1-2,TRBV19,TRBD1,NA,TGTGCCAGTAGTGCTTACGGGACAGCTTATGGCTACACCTTC,CASSAYGTAYGYTF
TRBJ2-1,TRBV13,NA,many,TGTGCCAGCAGCTTCGGGACACAAGAGCAGTTCTTC,CASSFGTQEQFF
TRBJ1-5,TRBV20-1,NA,few,TGCAGTGCTAGTGATCACGGGAGCAATCAGCCCCAGCATTTT,CSASDHGSNQPQHF
TRBJ2-6,TRBV2,TRBD1,many,TGTGCCAGCTCAGTACAGGGGCGAGGTGGGGCCAACGTCCTGACTTTC,CASSVQGRGGANVLTF
TRBJ1-2,TRBV20-1,TRBD1,few,TGCAGTGCTCCCCACCGAGACAGGGGGAGCTATGGCTACACCTTC,CSAPHRDRGSYGYTF
TRBJ2-7,TRBV19,TRBD1,few,TGTGCCACTACACCGGGACAGGCCTACGAGCAGTACTTC,CATTPGQAYEQYF
TRBJ2-1,TRBV7-9,NA,NA,TGTGCCAGCAGCTCGTCCGAGGTCCCCTACAATGAGCAGTTCTTC,CASSSSEVPYNEQFF
TRBJ2-2,TRBV12-3/TRBV12-4,NA,few,TGTGCCAGCAGTTTATGGCAGGGGGGGAACACCGGGGAGCTGTTTTTT,CASSLWQGGNTGELFF
TRBJ2-5,TRBV7-6,NA,NA,TGTGCCAGTACCTTAGGAGGGATTCTCTTACAAGAGACCCAGTACTTC,CASTLGGILLQETQYF
TRBJ2-3,TRBV20-1,NA,many,TGCAGTGCTAGGTCGGACGGGGGAGGTACGCAGTATTTT,CSARSDGGGTQYF
TRBJ2-5,TRBV29-1,TRBD2,NA,TGCAGCGTGGGTGGAGCGGGGCAAGAGACCCAGTACTTC,CSVGGAGQETQYF
TRBJ1-5,TRBV10-3,NA,NA,TGTGCCATCAGGGAGGGGACGGCGGGGCAGCCCCAGCATTTT,CAIREGTAGQPQHF
TRBJ2-2,TRBV3-1,TRBD1,few,TGTGCCAGCAGGCACAGGGGGAGCAACACCGGGGAGCTGTTTTTT,CASRHRGSNTGELFF
TRBJ2-5,TRBV7-7,TRBD1,few,TGTGCTAGCAGCTTAAACAGGGGACACCAAGAGACCCAGTACTTC,CASSLNRGHQETQYF
TRBJ2-1,TRBV18,NA,NA,TGTGCCAGCTCACTCACCGGGTCGACAAACAATGAGCAGTTCTTC,CASSLTGSTNNEQFF
TRBJ1-5,TRBV15,NA,few,TGTGCCACCAGCAGTGAACGGTCAAATCAGCCCCAGCATTTT,CATSSERSNQPQHF
TRBJ1-2,TRBV6-1,NA,many,TGTGCCACCCGACGTTCGAATGGCTACACCTTC,CATRRSNGYTF
TRBJ1-5,TRBV5-8,TRBD1,many,TGTGCCAGCAGCTCCCCTCGCGACAGGGACAATCAGCCCCAGCATTTT,CASSSPRDRDNQPQHF
TRBJ1-4,TRBV29-1,NA,NA,TGCAGCGTTGAAAGGGGTGAAAAACTGTTTTTT,CSVERGEKLFF
TRBJ1-1,TRBV19,NA,NA,TGTGCCAGTAGTATAGATACGACCTCGGACCGATATGAAGCTTTCTTT,CASSIDTTSDRYEAFF
TRBJ2-7,TRBV5-1,TRBD2,many,TGCGCCAGCAGCCAATCGGGACTAGCGGGGGACGAGCAGTACTTC,CASSQSGLAGDEQYF
TRBJ2-3,TRBV9,NA,NA,TGTGCCAGCAGCGTGAGATGGGGCACAGATACGCAGTATTTT,CASSVRWGTDTQYF
TRBJ1-2,TRBV19,TRBD1,few,TGTGCCAGTAGTACCCGGGACAGGGTTTTCTATGGCTACACCTTC,CASSTRDRVFYGYTF
TRBJ1-3,TRBV7-2,TRBD1,once,TGTGCCAGCAGCTTGACAGGGGAGTGGAACACCATATATTTT,CASSLTGEWNTIYF
TRBJ2-1,TRBV7-3,TRBD2,few,TGTGCCAGCAGCCTCCGACCGGGACTAGCGGGATACTCCTACAATGAGCAGTTCTTC,CASSLRPGLAGYSYNEQFF